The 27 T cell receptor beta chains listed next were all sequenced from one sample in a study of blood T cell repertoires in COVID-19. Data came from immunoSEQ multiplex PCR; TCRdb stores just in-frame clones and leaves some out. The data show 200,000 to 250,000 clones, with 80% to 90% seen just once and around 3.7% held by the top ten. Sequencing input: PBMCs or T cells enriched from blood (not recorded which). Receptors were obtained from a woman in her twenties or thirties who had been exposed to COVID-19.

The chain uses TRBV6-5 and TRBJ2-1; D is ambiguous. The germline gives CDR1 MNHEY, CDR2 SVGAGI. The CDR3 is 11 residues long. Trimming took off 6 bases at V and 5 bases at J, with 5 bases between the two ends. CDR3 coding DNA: TGTGCCAGCAGCTGGCACAATGAGCAGTTCTTC. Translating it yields CASSWHNEQFF.

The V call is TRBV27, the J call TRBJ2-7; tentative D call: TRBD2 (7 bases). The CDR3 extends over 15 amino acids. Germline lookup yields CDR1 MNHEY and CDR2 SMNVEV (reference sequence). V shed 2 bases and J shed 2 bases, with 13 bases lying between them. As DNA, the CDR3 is TGTGCCAGCAGTTTAGGGGGGGCCAGGACCTACGAGCAGTACTTC. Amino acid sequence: CASSLGGARTYEQYF.

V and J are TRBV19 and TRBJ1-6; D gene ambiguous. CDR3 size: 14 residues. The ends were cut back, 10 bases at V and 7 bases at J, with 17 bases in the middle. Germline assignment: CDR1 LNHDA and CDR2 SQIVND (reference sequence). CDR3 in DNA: TGTGCCACCGAAGGCGGGGTAGGGAATTCACCCCTCCACTTT. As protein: CATEGGVGNSPLHF.

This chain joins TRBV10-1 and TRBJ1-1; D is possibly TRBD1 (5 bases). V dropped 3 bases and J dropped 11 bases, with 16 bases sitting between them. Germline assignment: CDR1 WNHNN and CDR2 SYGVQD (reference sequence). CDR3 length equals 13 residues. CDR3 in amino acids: CASSDGGGFPAFF. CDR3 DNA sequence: TGCGCCAGCAGTGACGGGGGGGGATTCCCGGCTTTCTTT.

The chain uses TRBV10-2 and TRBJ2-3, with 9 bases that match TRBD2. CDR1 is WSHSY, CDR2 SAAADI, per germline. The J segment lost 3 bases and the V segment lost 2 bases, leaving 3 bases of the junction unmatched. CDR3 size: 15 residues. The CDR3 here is CASSEGAGGTDTQYF. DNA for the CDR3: TGCGCCAGCAGTGAGGGGGCGGGAGGGACAGATACGCAGTATTTT.

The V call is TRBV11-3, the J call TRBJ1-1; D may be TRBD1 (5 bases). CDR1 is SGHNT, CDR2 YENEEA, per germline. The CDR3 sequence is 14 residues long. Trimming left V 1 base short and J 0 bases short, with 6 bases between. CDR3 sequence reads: CASSLAGMNTEAFF. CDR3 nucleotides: TGTGCCAGCAGCTTAGCAGGGATGAACACTGAAGCTTTCTTT.

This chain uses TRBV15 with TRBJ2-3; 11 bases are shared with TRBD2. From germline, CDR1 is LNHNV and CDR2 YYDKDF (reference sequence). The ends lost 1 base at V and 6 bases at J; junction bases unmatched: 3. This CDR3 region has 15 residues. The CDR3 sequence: CATSRVAGGPDTQYF. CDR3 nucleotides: TGTGCCACCAGCAGAGTAGCGGGAGGGCCGGATACGCAGTATTTT.

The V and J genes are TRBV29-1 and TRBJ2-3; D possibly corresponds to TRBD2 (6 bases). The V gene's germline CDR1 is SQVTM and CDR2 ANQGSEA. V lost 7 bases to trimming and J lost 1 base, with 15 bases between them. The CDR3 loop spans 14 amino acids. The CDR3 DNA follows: TGCAGCGCTCGACGGGACTTTGGCACAGATACGCAGTATTTT. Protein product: CSARRDFGTDTQYF.

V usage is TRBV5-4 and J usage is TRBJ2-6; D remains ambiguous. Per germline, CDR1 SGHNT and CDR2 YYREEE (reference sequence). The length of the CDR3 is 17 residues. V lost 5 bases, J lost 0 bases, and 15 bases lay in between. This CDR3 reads CASSPKRSPSGANVLTF. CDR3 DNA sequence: TGTGCCAGCAGTCCCAAGAGGTCCCCCTCTGGGGCCAACGTCCTGACTTTC.

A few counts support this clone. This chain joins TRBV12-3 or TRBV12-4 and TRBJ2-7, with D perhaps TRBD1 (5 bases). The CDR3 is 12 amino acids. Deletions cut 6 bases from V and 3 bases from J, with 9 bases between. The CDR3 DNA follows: TGTGCCAGCAGCCCAGACAGCTACGAGCAGTACTTC. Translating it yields CASSPDSYEQYF.

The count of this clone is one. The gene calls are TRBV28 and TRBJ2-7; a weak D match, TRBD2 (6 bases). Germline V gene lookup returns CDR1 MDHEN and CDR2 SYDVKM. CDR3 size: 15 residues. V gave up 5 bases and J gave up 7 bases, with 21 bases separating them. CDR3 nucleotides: TGTGCCAGCAGTCCGACCGGGACTCCCACTTTAGAGCAGTACTTC. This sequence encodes CASSPTGTPTLEQYF.

The CDR3 loop reads CASSFDRGLGNEQFF. As DNA, the CDR3 is TGTGCCAGCAGCTTCGACAGGGGGCTCGGTAATGAGCAGTTCTTC. The genes are TRBV5-6 and TRBJ2-1; 10 nucleotides agree with TRBD1. The CDR3 contains 15 residues. The V gene's germline CDR1 is SGHDT and CDR2 YYEEEE. V shed 2 bases, J shed 7 bases, and the junction held 6 bases outside the gene matches.

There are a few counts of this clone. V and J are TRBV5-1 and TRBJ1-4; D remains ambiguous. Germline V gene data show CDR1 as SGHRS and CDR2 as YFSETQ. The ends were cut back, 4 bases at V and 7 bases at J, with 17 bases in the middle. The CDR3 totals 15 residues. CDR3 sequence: CASSVSGGSGEKLFF. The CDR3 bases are TGCGCCAGCAGCGTATCGGGTGGAAGCGGTGAAAAACTGTTTTTT.

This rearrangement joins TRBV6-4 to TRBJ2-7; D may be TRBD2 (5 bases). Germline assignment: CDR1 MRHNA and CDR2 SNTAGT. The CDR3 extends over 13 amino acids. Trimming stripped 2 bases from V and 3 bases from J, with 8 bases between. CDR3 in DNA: TGTGCCAGCAGTGACGGGAGCGGCTACGAGCAGTACTTC. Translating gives CASSDGSGYEQYF.

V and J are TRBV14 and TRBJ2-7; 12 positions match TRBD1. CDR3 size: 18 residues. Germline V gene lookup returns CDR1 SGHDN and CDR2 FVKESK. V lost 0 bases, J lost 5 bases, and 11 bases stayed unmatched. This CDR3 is CASSQERAGDRGQDEQYF. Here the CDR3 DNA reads TGTGCCAGCAGCCAAGAACGGGCCGGGGACAGGGGGCAGGACGAGCAGTACTTC.

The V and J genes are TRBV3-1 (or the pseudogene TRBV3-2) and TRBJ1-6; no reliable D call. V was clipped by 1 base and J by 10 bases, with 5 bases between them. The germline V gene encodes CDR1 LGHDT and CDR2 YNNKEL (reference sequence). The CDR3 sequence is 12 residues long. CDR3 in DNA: TGTGCCAGCAGCCAAGCTGTCTCACCCCTCCACTTT. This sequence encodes CASSQAVSPLHF.

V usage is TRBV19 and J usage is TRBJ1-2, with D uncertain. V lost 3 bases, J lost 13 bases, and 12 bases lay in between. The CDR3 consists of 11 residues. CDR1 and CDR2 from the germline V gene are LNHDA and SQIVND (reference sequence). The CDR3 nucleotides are TGTGCCAGTAGTATTTGGCCCTGGCTCACCTTC. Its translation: CASSIWPWLTF.

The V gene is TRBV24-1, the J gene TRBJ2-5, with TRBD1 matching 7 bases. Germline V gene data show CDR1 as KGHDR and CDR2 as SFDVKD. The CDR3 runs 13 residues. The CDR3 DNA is TGTGCAACCGGGACAGCAAGCCAAGAGACCCAGTACTTC. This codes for CATGTASQETQYF.

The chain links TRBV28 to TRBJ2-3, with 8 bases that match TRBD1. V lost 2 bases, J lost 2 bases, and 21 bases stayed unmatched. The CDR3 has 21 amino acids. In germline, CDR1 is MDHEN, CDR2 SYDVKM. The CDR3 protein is CASSLRHLGQGLKIFTDTQYF. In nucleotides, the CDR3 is TGTGCCAGCAGTTTAAGACACCTAGGACAGGGATTAAAAATATTCACAGATACGCAGTATTTT.

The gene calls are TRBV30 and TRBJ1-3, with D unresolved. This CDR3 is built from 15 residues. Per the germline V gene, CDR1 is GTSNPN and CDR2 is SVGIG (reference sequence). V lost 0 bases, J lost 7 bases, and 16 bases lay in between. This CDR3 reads CAWSVTLVPGNTIYF. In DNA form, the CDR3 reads TGTGCCTGGAGTGTAACATTGGTGCCGGGGAACACCATATATTTT.

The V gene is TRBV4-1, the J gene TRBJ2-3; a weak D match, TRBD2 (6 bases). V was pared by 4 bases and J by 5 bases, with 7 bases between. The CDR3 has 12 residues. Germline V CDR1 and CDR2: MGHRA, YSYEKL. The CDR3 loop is CASSPREDTQYF. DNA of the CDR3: TGCGCCAGCAGCCCGCGGGAAGATACGCAGTATTTT.

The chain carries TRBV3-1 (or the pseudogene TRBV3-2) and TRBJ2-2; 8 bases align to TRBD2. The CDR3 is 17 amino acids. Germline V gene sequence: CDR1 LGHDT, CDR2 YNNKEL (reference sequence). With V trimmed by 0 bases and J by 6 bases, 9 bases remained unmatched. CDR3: CASSQERASGLSGELFF. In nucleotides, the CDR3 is TGTGCCAGCAGCCAAGAGAGAGCTAGCGGGTTATCCGGGGAGCTGTTTTTT.

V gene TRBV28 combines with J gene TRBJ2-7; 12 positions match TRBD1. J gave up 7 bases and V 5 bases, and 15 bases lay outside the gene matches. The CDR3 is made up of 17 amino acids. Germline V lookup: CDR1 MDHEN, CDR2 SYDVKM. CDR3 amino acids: CASSPNTGTGGFWEQYF. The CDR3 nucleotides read TGTGCCAGCAGTCCAAATACCGGGACAGGGGGCTTTTGGGAGCAGTACTTC. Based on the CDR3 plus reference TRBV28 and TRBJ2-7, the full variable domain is DVKVTQSSRYLVKRTGEKVFLECVQDMDHENMFWYRQDPGLGLRLIYFSYDVKMKEKGDIPEGYSVSREKKERFSLILESASTNQTSMYLCASSPNTGTGGFWEQYFGPGTRLTVT.

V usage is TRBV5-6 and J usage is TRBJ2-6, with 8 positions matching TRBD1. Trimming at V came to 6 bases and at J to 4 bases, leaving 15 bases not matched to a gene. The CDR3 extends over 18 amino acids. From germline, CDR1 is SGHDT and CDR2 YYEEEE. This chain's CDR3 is CASTDIRQGMPGANVLTF. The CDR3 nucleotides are TGTGCCAGCACCGATATCCGACAGGGGATGCCCGGGGCCAACGTCCTGACTTTC.

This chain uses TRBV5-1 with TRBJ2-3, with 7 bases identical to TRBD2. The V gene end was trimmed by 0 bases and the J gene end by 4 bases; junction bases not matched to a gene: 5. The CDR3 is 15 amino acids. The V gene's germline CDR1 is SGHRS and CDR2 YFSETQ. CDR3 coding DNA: TGCGCCAGCAGCTTGGTGGGAGGGCTTTCAGATACGCAGTATTTT. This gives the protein CASSLVGGLSDTQYF.

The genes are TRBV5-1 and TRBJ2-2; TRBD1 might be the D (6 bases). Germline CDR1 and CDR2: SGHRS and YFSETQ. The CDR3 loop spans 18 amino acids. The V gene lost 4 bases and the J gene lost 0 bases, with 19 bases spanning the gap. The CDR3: CASSQLQGLLANTGELFF. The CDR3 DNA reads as TGCGCCAGCAGCCAACTACAGGGCCTCTTAGCGAACACCGGGGAGCTGTTTTTT.

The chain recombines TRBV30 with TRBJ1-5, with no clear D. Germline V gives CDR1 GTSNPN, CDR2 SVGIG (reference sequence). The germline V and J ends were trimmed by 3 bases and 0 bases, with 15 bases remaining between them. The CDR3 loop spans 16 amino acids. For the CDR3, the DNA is TGTGCCTGGAGCTTCCGAGGTCCGGGTAGCAATCAGCCCCAGCATTTT. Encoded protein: CAWSFRGPGSNQPQHF. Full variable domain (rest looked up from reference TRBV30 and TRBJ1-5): SQTIHQWPATLVQPVGSPLSLECTVEGTSNPNLYWYRQAAGRGLQLLFYSVGIGQISSEVPQNLSASRPQDRQFILSSKKLLLSDSGFYLCAWSFRGPGSNQPQHFGDGTRLSIL.